The entry below gives a single T cell receptor beta chain sequence along with its context. This sample was taken from a study of blood T cell repertoires in COVID-19. V gave up 5 bases and J gave up 4 bases; unmatched junction bases: 5. CDR1 MNHNY and CDR2 SVGAGI come from the germline V gene (reference sequence). The CDR3 contains 14 residues. Per the study methods: Researchers report that nucleated cell counts were estimated from reference gene primer amplification. Assay used: immunoSEQ multiplex PCR; TCRdb lists only in-frame clones, some missing. V and J calls and clone size are copied from that table; D and trimming were computed from the DNA. The sample has some 240,000 clones; roughly four fifths are singletons.

The receptor was derived from a woman of 80 years or more with acute or convalescent COVID-19. Sequencing was done on a sample of peripheral blood. V and J are TRBV6-6 and TRBJ1-3; 7 bases fit TRBD1. CDR3 coding DNA: TGTGCCAGCAGTCAATCAGGGGGAGGAAACACCATATATTTT. It encodes CASSQSGGGNTIYF.